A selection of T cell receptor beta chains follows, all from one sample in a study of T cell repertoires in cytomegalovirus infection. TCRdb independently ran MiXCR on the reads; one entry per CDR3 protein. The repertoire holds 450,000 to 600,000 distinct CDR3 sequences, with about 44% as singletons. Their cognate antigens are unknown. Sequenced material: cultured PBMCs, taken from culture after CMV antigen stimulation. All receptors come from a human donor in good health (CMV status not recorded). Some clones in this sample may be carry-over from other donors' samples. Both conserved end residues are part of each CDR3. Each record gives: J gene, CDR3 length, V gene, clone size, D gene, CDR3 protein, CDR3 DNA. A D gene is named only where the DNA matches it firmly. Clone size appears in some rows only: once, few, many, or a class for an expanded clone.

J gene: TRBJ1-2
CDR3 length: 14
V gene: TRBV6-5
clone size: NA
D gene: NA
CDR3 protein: CASSLGTHYLGYTF
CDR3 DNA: TGTGCCAGCAGTTTGGGGACCCACTATCTGGGCTACACCTTC

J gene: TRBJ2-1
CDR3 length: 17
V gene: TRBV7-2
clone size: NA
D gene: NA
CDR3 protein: CASSLGSGARPAFEQFF
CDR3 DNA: TGTGCCAGCAGCTTAGGATCCGGGGCCAGGCCGGCCTTCGAGCAGTTCTTC

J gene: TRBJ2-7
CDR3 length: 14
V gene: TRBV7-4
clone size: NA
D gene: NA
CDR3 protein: CASSPQGGTYEQYF
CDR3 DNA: TGTGCCAGCAGCCCCCAGGGTGGTACCTACGAGCAGTACTTC

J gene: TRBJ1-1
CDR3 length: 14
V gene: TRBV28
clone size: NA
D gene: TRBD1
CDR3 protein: CASRSRQGGTEAFF
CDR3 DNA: TGTGCCAGCAGGAGTCGACAGGGGGGCACTGAAGCTTTCTTT

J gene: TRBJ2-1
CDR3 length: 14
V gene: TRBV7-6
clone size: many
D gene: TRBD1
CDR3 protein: CASSSTGVYNEQFF
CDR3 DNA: TGTGCCAGCAGCTCGACAGGGGTTTACAATGAGCAGTTCTTC

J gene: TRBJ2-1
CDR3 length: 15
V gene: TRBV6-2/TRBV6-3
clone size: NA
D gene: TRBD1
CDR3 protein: CATQLPGQGSGEQFF
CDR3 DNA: TGTGCCACTCAACTGCCGGGACAGGGGTCCGGTGAGCAGTTCTTC

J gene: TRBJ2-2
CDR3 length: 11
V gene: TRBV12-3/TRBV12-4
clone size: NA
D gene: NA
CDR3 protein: CASGIPGELFF
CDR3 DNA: TGTGCCAGCGGTATCCCCGGGGAGCTGTTTTTT

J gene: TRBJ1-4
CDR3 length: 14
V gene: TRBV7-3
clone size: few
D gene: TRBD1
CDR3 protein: CASSGQGPNEKLFF
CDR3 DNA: TGTGCCAGCAGCGGACAGGGACCGAATGAAAAACTGTTTTTT

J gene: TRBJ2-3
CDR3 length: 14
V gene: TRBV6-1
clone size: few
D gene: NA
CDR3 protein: CASSEQQVADTQYF
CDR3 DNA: TGTGCCAGCAGTGAACAACAGGTGGCAGATACGCAGTATTTT

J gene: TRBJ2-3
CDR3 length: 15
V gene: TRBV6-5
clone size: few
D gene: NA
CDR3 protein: CASRGRDTKGDTQYF
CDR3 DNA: TGTGCCAGCAGGGGCCGGGACACCAAGGGGGATACGCAGTATTTT

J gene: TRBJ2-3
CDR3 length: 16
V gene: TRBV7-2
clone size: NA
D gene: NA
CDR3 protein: CASSLGVGMNTDTQYF
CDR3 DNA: TGTGCCAGCAGCTTAGGTGTAGGGATGAACACAGATACGCAGTATTTT

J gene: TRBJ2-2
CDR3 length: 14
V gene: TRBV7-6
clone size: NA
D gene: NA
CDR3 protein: CASSLRHNTGELFF
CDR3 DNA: TGTGCCAGCAGCTTAAGACACAACACCGGGGAGCTGTTTTTT

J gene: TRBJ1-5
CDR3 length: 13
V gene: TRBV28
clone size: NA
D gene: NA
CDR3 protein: CASSLSQFQPQHF
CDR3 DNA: TGTGCCAGCAGTTTATCGCAGTTCCAGCCCCAGCATTTT

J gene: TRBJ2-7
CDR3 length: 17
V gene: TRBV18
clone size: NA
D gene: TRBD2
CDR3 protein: CASSPPDATSGNYEQYF
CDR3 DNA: TGTGCCAGCTCACCACCGGACGCGACTAGCGGGAACTACGAGCAGTACTTC

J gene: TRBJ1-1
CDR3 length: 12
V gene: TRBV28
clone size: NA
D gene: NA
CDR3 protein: CASSLAGRSAFF
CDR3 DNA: TGTGCCAGCAGTTTAGCAGGGCGATCAGCTTTCTTT

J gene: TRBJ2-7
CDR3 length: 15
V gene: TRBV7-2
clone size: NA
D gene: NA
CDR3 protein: CASSLRTTGTYEQYF
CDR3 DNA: TGTGCCAGCAGCTTAAGGACAACGGGAACCTACGAGCAGTACTTC

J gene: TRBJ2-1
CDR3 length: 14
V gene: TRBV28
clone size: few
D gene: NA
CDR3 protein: CASSSGDTDNEQFF
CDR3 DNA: TGTGCCAGCTCCTCCGGGGACACGGACAATGAGCAGTTCTTC

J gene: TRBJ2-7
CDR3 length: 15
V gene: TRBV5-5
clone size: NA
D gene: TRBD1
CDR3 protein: CASSRQGATSYEQYF
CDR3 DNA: TGTGCCAGCAGCCGACAGGGGGCTACGTCCTACGAGCAGTACTTC

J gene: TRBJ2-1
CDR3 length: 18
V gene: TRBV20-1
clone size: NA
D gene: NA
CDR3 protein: CSARGRREPEGTYNEQFF
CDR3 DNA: TGCAGTGCTAGAGGTCGCAGGGAACCGGAGGGGACCTACAATGAGCAGTTCTTC

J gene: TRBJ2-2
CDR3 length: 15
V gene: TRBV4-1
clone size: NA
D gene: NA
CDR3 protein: CASSFTGAYTGELFF
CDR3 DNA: TGCGCCAGCTCTTTCACGGGCGCTTACACCGGGGAGCTGTTTTTT

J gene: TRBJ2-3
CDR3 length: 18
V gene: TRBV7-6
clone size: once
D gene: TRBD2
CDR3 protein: CASSAGVASGGFTDTQYF
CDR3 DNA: TGTGCCAGCAGCGCGGGGGTTGCTAGCGGGGGTTTCACAGATACGCAGTATTTT

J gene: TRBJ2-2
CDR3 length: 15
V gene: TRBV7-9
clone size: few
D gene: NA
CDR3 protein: CASSSNLGGTGELFF
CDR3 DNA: TGTGCCAGCAGCTCAAACCTCGGGGGCACCGGGGAGCTGTTTTTT

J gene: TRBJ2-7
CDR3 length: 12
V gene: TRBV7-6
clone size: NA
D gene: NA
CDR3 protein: CASSLNMIEQYF
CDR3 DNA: TGTGCCAGCAGCTTAAATATGATCGAGCAGTACTTC